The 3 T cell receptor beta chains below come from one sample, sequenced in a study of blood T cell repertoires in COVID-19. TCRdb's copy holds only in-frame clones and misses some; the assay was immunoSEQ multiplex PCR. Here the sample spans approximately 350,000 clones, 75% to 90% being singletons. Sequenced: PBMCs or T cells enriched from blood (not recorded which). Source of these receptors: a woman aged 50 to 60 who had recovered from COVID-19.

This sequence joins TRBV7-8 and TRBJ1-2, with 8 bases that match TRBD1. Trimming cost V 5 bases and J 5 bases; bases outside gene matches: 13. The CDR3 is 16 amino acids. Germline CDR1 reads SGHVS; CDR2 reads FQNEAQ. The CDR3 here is CASSPQGGLMAYGYTF. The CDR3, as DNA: TGTGCCAGCAGCCCACAGGGGGGATTAATGGCTTATGGCTACACCTTC.

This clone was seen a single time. DNA of the CDR3: TGTGCCAGCAGGACAGGGGGGGCAAACACCGGGGAGCTGTTTTTT. Its protein product is CASRTGGANTGELFF. The J gene is TRBJ2-2, the V gene TRBV2, with 9 bases matching TRBD1. This CDR3 region has 15 residues. V was pared by 6 bases and J by 2 bases, with 4 bases of the junction left unmatched. The germline CDR1 and CDR2 sequences are SNHLY and FYNNEI.

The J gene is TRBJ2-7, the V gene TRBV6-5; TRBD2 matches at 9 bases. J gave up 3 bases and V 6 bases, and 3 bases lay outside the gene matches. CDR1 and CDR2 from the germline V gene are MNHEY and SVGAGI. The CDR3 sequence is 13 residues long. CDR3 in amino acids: CASSAGGGYEQYF. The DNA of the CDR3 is TGTGCCAGCAGCGCGGGGGGGGGCTACGAGCAGTACTTC.